One sample yielded the 10 T cell receptor beta chains listed below, sequenced in a study of Tregs in tolerant kidney transplant recipients. TCRdb's table, derived via immunoSEQ multiplex PCR, lists solely in-frame clones and lacks some. The sample gives some 88,000 clones, roughly nine tenths of which show up once; about 4.9% is in the top ten. Specimen: CD8+ T cells from blood. The receptors come from a human donor in good health.

In its sample, this clone was seen once. V is TRBV2 and J is TRBJ2-1; 9 bases fit TRBD2. With 2 bases clipped from V and 6 bases from J, the junction kept 8 bases outside the gene matches. Germline V gene lookup returns CDR1 SNHLY and CDR2 FYNNEI. The CDR3 runs to 16 residues. For the CDR3, the DNA is TGTGCCAGCAGTGAATTCCCGCTAGCGGGGCCCAATGAGCAGTTCTTC. As protein: CASSEFPLAGPNEQFF. Together with reference TRBV2 and TRBJ2-1, the CDR3 gives the full variable domain: EPEVTQTPSHQVTQMGQEVILRCVPISNHLYFYWYRQILGQKVEFLVSFYNNEISEKSEIFDDQFSVERPDGSNFTLKIRSTKLEDSAMYFCASSEFPLAGPNEQFFGPGTRLTVL.

The gene calls are TRBV4-2 and TRBJ1-4; D remains unclear. CDR1 and CDR2 (germline): LGHNA, YNFKEQ. This CDR3 is 16 amino acids long. V was clipped by 4 bases and J by 8 bases, with 20 bases between them. CDR3 bases: TGTGCCAGCAGCCTGGGAGGTGTGGCAGGCCAAGAAAAACTGTTTTTT. Its translation is CASSLGGVAGQEKLFF.

The chain uses TRBV5-1 and TRBJ1-2; D is ambiguous. Trimming took off 1 base at V and 4 bases at J, with 29 bases between the two ends. The CDR3 covers 20 residues. CDR1 is SGHRS, CDR2 YFSETQ, per germline. CDR3 protein: CASSLTPSFDPQNALYGYTF. The CDR3 DNA reads TGCGCCAGCAGCTTGACACCCTCCTTTGACCCGCAAAACGCCCTCTATGGCTACACCTTC.

This CDR3 is CASSVGIAGGVRETQYF. CDR3 DNA sequence: TGTGCCAGCAGCGTAGGCATAGCGGGGGGCGTTCGGGAGACCCAGTACTTC. This chain joins TRBV9 and TRBJ2-5; 10 nucleotides line up with TRBD2. CDR1 is SGDLS, CDR2 YYNGEE, per germline. The J segment lost 5 bases and the V segment lost 0 bases, leaving 10 bases of the junction unmatched. This CDR3 has 17 residues.

To note about this clone: A read error may produce the germline difference seen at one junction end. The V and J genes are TRBV25-1 and TRBJ2-1; D ambiguous. The length of the CDR3 is 13 residues. Germline CDR1 and CDR2: MGHDK and SYGVNS. The CDR3, as DNA: TGTGTCAGCAGTGAATACGGGTACAATGAGCAGTTCTTC. Its protein product is CVSSEYGYNEQFF.

The chain is built from TRBV30 and TRBJ2-7; weak D call: TRBD1 (6 bases). This CDR3 comprises 14 residues. Germline CDR1 reads GTSNPN; CDR2 reads SVGIG (reference sequence). The V end was cut by 0 bases, the J end by 3 bases, with 12 bases between. Written as DNA, the CDR3 is TGTGCCTGGAGTGTACAGGACAGCTTCTACGAGCAGTACTTC. Translating gives CAWSVQDSFYEQYF.

The chain employs TRBV6-1 and TRBJ1-5; D gene unclear. V was clipped by 10 bases and J by 6 bases, with 13 bases between them. Looked up from germline, CDR1 is MNHNS and CDR2 is SASEGT. The CDR3 spans 12 residues. The CDR3 is CATDAGSQPQHF. CDR3 bases: TGTGCCACGGACGCCGGGAGTCAGCCCCAGCATTTT.

The rearrangement uses TRBV7-8 and TRBJ1-1; no firm D call. Germline V gene data show CDR1 as SGHVS and CDR2 as FQNEAQ. Trimming left V 6 bases short and J 0 bases short, with 5 bases between. The CDR3 runs to 12 residues. CDR3 protein: CASSWMNTEAFF. The CDR3 DNA reads as TGTGCCAGCAGTTGGATGAACACTGAAGCTTTCTTT.

This clone was recorded once. The rearrangement links TRBV30 to TRBJ2-2, with TRBD2 identical over 10 bases. CDR3 length equals 18 residues. The ends lost 1 base at V and 4 bases at J; junction bases unmatched: 12. The germline CDR1 and CDR2 sequences are GTSNPN and SVGIG (reference sequence). CDR3 sequence (DNA): TGTGCCTGGAGTGGGCTAGCGGGGGACCACGGGGGCACCGGGGAGCTGTTTTTT. Translated, it gives CAWSGLAGDHGGTGELFF.

This clone was picked up one time. This chain links TRBV5-8 with TRBJ2-1, with TRBD1 as a possible D gene (6 bases). The CDR3 loop spans 14 amino acids. Germline V gives CDR1 SGHTS, CDR2 YDEGEE. Trimming removed 4 bases from V and 6 bases from J, with 14 bases in between. The CDR3 bases are TGTGCCAGCAGCCCAACAGGGTGGTTCAATGAGCAGTTCTTC. Encoded protein: CASSPTGWFNEQFF. The whole variable domain, filled in from reference TRBV5-8 and TRBJ2-1, reads EAGVTQSPTHLIKTRGQQATLRCSPISGHTSVYWYQQALGLGLQFLLWYDEGEERNRGNFPPRFSGRQFPNYSSELNVNALELEDSALYLCASSPTGWFNEQFFGPGTRLTVL.